These 14 T cell receptor beta chains share one sample of origin, sequenced in a study of cytomegalovirus exposure and HLA in healthy donors. The primer mix had 60 Vbeta and 13 Jbeta primers. Here immunoSEQ multiplex PCR was the method, and the copy in TCRdb shows in-frame clones only, minus some. This table holds hundreds of thousands of clones, less than 85% found once. The material sequenced was PBMCs. Receptors were obtained from a young man in good health and CMV-seronegative.

The CDR3 DNA reads as TGTGCCTGGGTCGGTAAGCGCGGATACAATGAGCAGTTCTTC. Translated: CAWVGKRGYNEQFF. The J gene is TRBJ2-1, the V gene TRBV30, with no clear D. V was trimmed by 5 bases and J by 4 bases, leaving 15 bases between them. The CDR3 covers 14 residues. Germline V gives CDR1 GTSNPN, CDR2 SVGIG (reference sequence).

The genes are TRBV6-5 and TRBJ2-7, with a tentative D call TRBD2 (6 bases). CDR3 size: 15 residues. Germline V gene sequence: CDR1 MNHEY, CDR2 SVGAGI. V was shortened by 0 bases and J by 3 bases, with 12 bases between the two germline ends. CDR3 sequence: CASSYSTGGNYEQYF. CDR3 DNA: TGTGCCAGCAGTTACTCGACCGGGGGAAACTACGAGCAGTACTTC.

This clone was detected a few times. The V call is TRBV11-2, the J call TRBJ1-2; the D is unclear. This CDR3 region has 12 residues. Deletions cut 5 bases from V and 8 bases from J, with 12 bases between. From germline, CDR1 is SGHAT and CDR2 FQNNGV. The CDR3 coding sequence is TGTGCCAGCAGCAGCTACGAGTACGGCTACACCTTC. This encodes CASSSYEYGYTF.

The gene calls are TRBV6-1 and TRBJ2-5, with TRBD2 matching 10 bases. V shed 1 base, J shed 5 bases, and the junction held 7 bases outside the gene matches. Per germline, CDR1 MNHNS and CDR2 SASEGT. The CDR3 consists of 16 residues. The CDR3 loop reads CASSEGASGSGETQYF. CDR3 DNA: TGTGCCAGCAGTGAAGGGGCTAGCGGGAGTGGGGAGACCCAGTACTTC.

The chain combines TRBV29-1 with TRBJ2-2, with D perhaps matching TRBD1 (5 bases). Germline CDR1 reads SQVTM; CDR2 reads ANQGSEA. Trimming removed 6 bases from V and 1 base from J, with 6 bases in between. The CDR3 length is 12 residues. The CDR3 DNA follows: TGCAGCGTGGACAAGAACACCGGGGAGCTGTTTTTT. This gives the protein CSVDKNTGELFF.

The V and J genes are TRBV7-8 and TRBJ2-5; 11 positions agree with TRBD2. The assigned J gene may be wrong: the sequence end matches TRBJ2-7 better. Germline loops: CDR1 SGHVS, CDR2 FQNEAQ. This CDR3 has 16 amino acids. CDR3 loop: CASSLVVAGGPYEQYF. The CDR3 region has the DNA TGTGCCAGCAGCTTAGTGGTAGCGGGAGGGCCCTACGAGCAGTACTTC.

V gene TRBV5-1 combines with J gene TRBJ1-1; D ambiguous. The germline V gene encodes CDR1 SGHRS and CDR2 YFSETQ. With 5 bases removed from V and 3 bases from J, the gap between germline ends came to 11 bases. This CDR3 is 13 amino acids long. The CDR3 spells CASSSELDTEAFF. The CDR3 nucleotides read TGCGCCAGCAGTTCAGAATTGGACACTGAAGCTTTCTTT.

The CDR3 nucleotides read TGTGCCAGCAGTTTATGGGGGGGCAGCAATCAGCCCCAGCATTTT. This gives the protein CASSLWGGSNQPQHF. V usage is TRBV27 and J usage is TRBJ1-5, with D possibly matching TRBD1 (6 bases). This CDR3 has 15 residues. Looked up from germline, CDR1 is MNHEY and CDR2 is SMNVEV (reference sequence). Trimming cost V 1 base and J 1 base, with 8 bases left between them.

This clone was detected only once. Within the sample, other DNA sequences also encode this same CDR3. This chain connects TRBV29-1 to TRBJ2-5; no firm D call. Germline CDR1 reads SQVTM; CDR2 reads ANQGSEA. V shed 0 bases and J shed 5 bases, with 4 bases lying between them. This CDR3 spans 11 amino acids. The CDR3 DNA sequence: TGCAGCGTTGAAGACAGGGAGACCCAGTACTTC. The encoded protein is CSVEDRETQYF.

This chain uses TRBV30 with TRBJ2-7; 9 bases align to TRBD2. The CDR3 has 14 amino acids. J was trimmed by 6 bases and V by 0 bases; bases with no gene match: 6. CDR1 and CDR2 (germline): GTSNPN, SVGIG (reference sequence). CDR3 sequence reads: CAWSVQLAGSEQYF. For the CDR3, the DNA is TGTGCCTGGAGTGTACAGCTAGCGGGAAGCGAGCAGTACTTC.

V and J are TRBV5-4 and TRBJ1-1; 9 positions agree with TRBD1. V was pared by 3 bases and J by 6 bases, with 6 bases of the junction left unmatched. CDR1 is SGHNT, CDR2 YYREEE, per germline (reference sequence). The length of the CDR3 is 14 residues. Here the CDR3 DNA reads TGTGCCAGCAGCTGGGGGACAGGGAGGCCTGAAGCTTTCTTT. It translates to CASSWGTGRPEAFF. Looking up the rest from reference TRBV5-4 and TRBJ1-1 gives the full variable domain: ETGVTQSPTHLIKTRGQQVTLRCSSQSGHNTVSWYQQALGQGPQFIFQYYREEENGRGNFPPRFSGLQFPNYSSELNVNALELDDSALYLCASSWGTGRPEAFFGQGTRLTVV.

This chain links TRBV4-1 with TRBJ2-7; 7 nucleotides match TRBD1. CDR3 length equals 14 residues. Germline V gene lookup returns CDR1 MGHRA and CDR2 YSYEKL. The V gene end was trimmed by 5 bases and the J gene end by 0 bases; junction bases not matched to a gene: 4. This CDR3 is CASSTTGTSYEQYF. The CDR3 DNA reads as TGCGCCAGCAGCACGACAGGGACCTCCTACGAGCAGTACTTC.

CDR3 in DNA: TGCGCCAGCAGCTTAGGGACAGGGATCGGGGAGCAGTACTTC. Amino acids: CASSLGTGIGEQYF. The rearrangement joins TRBV5-1 to TRBJ2-7, with 9 bases aligning to TRBD1. V dropped 2 bases and J dropped 7; count of bases not matched to a gene: 7. From germline, CDR1 is SGHRS and CDR2 YFSETQ. This CDR3 spans 14 amino acids. The full variable domain, its missing parts supplied by reference TRBV5-1 and TRBJ2-7, is KAGVTQTPRYLIKTRGQQVTLSCSPISGHRSVSWYQQTPGQGLQFLFEYFSETQRNKGNFPGRFSGRQFSNSRSEMNVSTLELGDSALYLCASSLGTGIGEQYFGPGTRLTVT.

This clone has a handful of counts. The chain links TRBV7-8 to TRBJ2-7, with D possibly being TRBD2 (6 bases). The CDR3 is made up of 14 amino acids. Germline-derived CDR1 and CDR2 are SGHVS and FQNEAQ. Trimming took off 5 bases at V and 3 bases at J, with 14 bases between the two ends. In DNA, the CDR3 is TGTGCCAGCAGCCTGCGGGGATCACTCTACGAGCAGTACTTC. Amino acid sequence: CASSLRGSLYEQYF. Looking up the rest from reference TRBV7-8 and TRBJ2-7 gives the full variable domain: GAGVSQSPRYKVAKRGQDVALRCDPISGHVSLFWYQQALGQGPEFLTYFQNEAQLDKSGLPSDRFFAERPEGSVSTLKIQRTQQEDSAVYLCASSLRGSLYEQYFGPGTRLTVT.